This T cell receptor (beta chain) was documented in a study of blood T cell repertoires in COVID-19. Study in general: The United States, Italy and Spain provided the acute and convalescent COVID-19 samples.

This clone appeared a few times. This CDR3 spans 13 amino acids. Germline CDR1 is WSHSY and CDR2 is SAAADI. The V end was cut by 4 bases, the J end by 5 bases, with 11 bases between. TCRdb keeps only in-frame clones here, not all; method: immunoSEQ multiplex PCR. The data contain approximately 200,000 clones, about 85% of them singletons. Donors were grouped by their self-reported clinical history. Sequences were obtained from PBMCs or T cells enriched from blood (not recorded which). The chain carries TRBV10-2 and TRBJ1-1; TRBD1 might be the D (5 bases). The origin of this receptor is a middle-aged man who had recovered from COVID-19. CDR3: CASSGAGGTEAFF. As DNA, the CDR3 is TGCGCCAGCAGTGGGGCCGGGGGGACTGAAGCTTTCTTT.